The sequence of this TCR beta chain was determined in a study of PD-1 blockade in classical Hodgkin lymphoma. Points from the study as a whole: Complete responders had baseline diversity similar to newly diagnosed patients.

This CDR3 has 15 amino acids. V was trimmed by 2 bases and J by 2 bases, leaving 7 bases between them. The V gene's germline CDR1 is ENHRY and CDR2 SYGVKD. Libraries were prepared by immunoSEQ multiplex PCR; TCRdb keeps only in-frame clonotypes and omits some of them. The sample shows some 93,000 clones, nearly 85% of them seen only once. Regarding this clone: Its specificity is not known.

Time point in this sample: cycle 4 day 1 (C4D1), after 6 weeks of nivolumab. There was relapse after autologous stem cell transplantation in every patient, and there was variation in brentuximab vedotin exposure. Complete response, partial response or progressive disease made up the best responses. The chain combines TRBV10-3 with TRBJ2-6; no clear D. The sample was peripheral blood mononuclear cells (PBMCs), taken before the fourth cycle of nivolumab. This receptor was taken from a human donor with classical Hodgkin lymphoma. The CDR3 region has the DNA TGTGCCATCAGTGAGACGGCGGCTGGGGCCAACGTCCTGACTTTC. This translates into CAISETAAGANVLTF.